A selection of T cell receptor beta chains follows, all from one sample in a study of prognosis after radiotherapy for stage I lung cancer. TCRdb passed the multiplex PCR reads through MiXCR, listing each CDR3 protein once. The sample consists of about 26,000 distinct CDR3 sequences, 25% to 30% of them appearing once. The input for sequencing was PBMCs, taken before or after stereotactic body radiation therapy (not recorded which). The receptor source for this set is a donor at least 50 years old with non-small cell lung cancer. CDR3s include the opening cysteine and the closing phenylalanine or tryptophan.

j_gene: TRBJ2-1; v_gene: TRBV6-2/TRBV6-3; CDR3aa: CASSEESSGIYNEQFF
j_gene: TRBJ1-3; v_gene: TRBV6-5; CDR3aa: CASSYCGNSGNTIYF
j_gene: TRBJ2-7; v_gene: TRBV10-3; CDR3aa: CAISGPLGRETPYDHYF
j_gene: TRBJ2-7; v_gene: TRBV5-1; CDR3aa: CASSFPEGEQYF
j_gene: TRBJ1-1; v_gene: TRBV15; CDR3aa: CATSRDSAGNTEAFF
j_gene: TRBJ1-5; v_gene: TRBV12-3/TRBV12-4; CDR3aa: CASSLEQGFGQPQHF
j_gene: TRBJ2-3; v_gene: TRBV2; CDR3aa: CASGEAGRADTQYF
j_gene: TRBJ2-7; v_gene: TRBV18; CDR3aa: CASSPRVADEQYF
j_gene: TRBJ2-1; v_gene: TRBV2; CDR3aa: CASNGGGDEQFF
j_gene: TRBJ1-1; v_gene: TRBV5-1; CDR3aa: CASSSSSFLGSEAFF
j_gene: TRBJ1-3; v_gene: TRBV5-1; CDR3aa: CASSLFPGGDGNTIYF
j_gene: TRBJ2-5; v_gene: TRBV20-1; CDR3aa: CSARGVETQYF
j_gene: TRBJ2-1; v_gene: TRBV9; CDR3aa: CASSVDPVQGWNEHFF